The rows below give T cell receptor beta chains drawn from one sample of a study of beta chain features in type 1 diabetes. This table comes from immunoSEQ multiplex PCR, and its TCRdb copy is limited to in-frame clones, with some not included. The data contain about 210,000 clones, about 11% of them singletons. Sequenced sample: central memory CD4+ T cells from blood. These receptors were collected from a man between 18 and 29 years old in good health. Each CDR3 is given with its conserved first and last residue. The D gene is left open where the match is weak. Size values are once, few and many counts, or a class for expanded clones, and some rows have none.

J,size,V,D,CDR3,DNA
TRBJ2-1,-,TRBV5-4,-,CASSLERMAYNEQFF,TGTGCCAGCAGCTTGGAGCGGATGGCCTACAATGAGCAGTTCTTC
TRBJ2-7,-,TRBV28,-,CASSISSVSYEQYF,TGTGCCAGCAGTATTAGTTCTGTCTCCTACGAGCAGTACTTC
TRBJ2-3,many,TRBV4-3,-,CASSQETGTSTDTQYF,TGCGCCAGCAGCCAAGAGACGGGGACTAGCACAGATACGCAGTATTTT
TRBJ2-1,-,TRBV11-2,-,CASSPLHEQFF,TGTGCCAGCAGCCCACTCCATGAGCAGTTCTTC
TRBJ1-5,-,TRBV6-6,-,CASSQDGSYQPQHF,TGTGCCAGCAGTCAGGACGGGAGTTATCAGCCCCAGCATTTT
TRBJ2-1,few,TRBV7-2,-,CASSLSPYSYNEQFF,TGTGCCAGCAGCTTGAGCCCTTATTCCTACAATGAGCAGTTCTTC
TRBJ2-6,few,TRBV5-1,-,CASSLASPGANVLTF,TGCGCCAGCAGCTTGGCTTCTCCTGGGGCCAACGTCCTGACTTTC
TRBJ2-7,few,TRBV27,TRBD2,CASSTSGRTLEQYF,TGTGCCAGCAGTACCAGCGGGAGGACCTTGGAGCAGTACTTC
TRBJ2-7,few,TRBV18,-,CASSEVGGSSYEQYF,TGTGCCAGCTCGGAAGTTGGGGGATCCTCCTACGAGCAGTACTTC
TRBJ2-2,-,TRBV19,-,CASSIEGSDGELFF,TGTGCCAGTAGTATTGAGGGGAGCGACGGGGAGCTGTTTTTT
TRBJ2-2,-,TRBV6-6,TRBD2,CASIAGFQLFF,TGTGCCAGCATAGCGGGGTTCCAACTGTTTTTT
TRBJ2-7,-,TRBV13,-,CASSYTPGDTTSYEQYF,TGTGCCAGCAGCTATACCCCGGGGGACACCACCTCCTACGAGCAGTACTTC
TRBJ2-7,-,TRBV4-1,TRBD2,CASSQGVLAGGLSEQYF,TGCGCCAGCAGCCAAGGCGTTTTAGCGGGAGGTCTGAGCGAGCAGTACTTC
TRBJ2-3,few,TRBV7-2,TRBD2,CASSSKLAGTTYHTQYF,TGTGCCAGCAGCTCCAAACTAGCGGGGACTACCTATCATACGCAGTATTTT
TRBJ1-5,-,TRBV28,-,CASSRRGAFAQHF,TGTGCCAGCAGCCGGAGGGGGGCTTTCGCCCAGCATTTT
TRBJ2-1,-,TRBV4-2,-,CASSLAYGGQFF,TGTGCCAGCAGCTTGGCTTATGGGGGGCAGTTCTTC
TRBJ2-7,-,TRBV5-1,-,CASSFLWGSYEQYF,TGCGCCAGCAGCTTTCTATGGGGCTCCTACGAGCAGTACTTC
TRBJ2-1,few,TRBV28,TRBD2,CASTFSGRNNEQFF,TGTGCCAGCACCTTCAGCGGGAGAAACAATGAGCAGTTCTTC
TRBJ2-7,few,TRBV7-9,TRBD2,CASSLAGLSYEQYF,TGTGCCAGCAGCTTAGCGGGACTATCCTACGAGCAGTACTTC
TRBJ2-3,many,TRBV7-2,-,CASRSAGSDTQYF,TGTGCCAGCAGGTCCGCAGGGTCAGATACGCAGTATTTT
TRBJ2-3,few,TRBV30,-,CAWTKGGTDTQYF,TGTGCCTGGACTAAGGGGGGAACAGATACGCAGTATTTT
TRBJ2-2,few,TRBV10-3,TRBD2,CAIGGTSVVYDTGELFF,TGTGCCATCGGAGGGACTAGCGTGGTTTATGACACCGGGGAGCTGTTTTTT
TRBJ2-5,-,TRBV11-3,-,CASSLGQEYQETQYF,TGTGCCAGCAGCTTAGGCCAGGAATACCAAGAGACCCAGTACTTC
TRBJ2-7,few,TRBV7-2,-,CASSFDGSGSYEQYF,TGTGCCAGCAGCTTTGACGGGTCAGGCTCCTACGAGCAGTACTTC
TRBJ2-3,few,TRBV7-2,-,CASSLGISDTQYF,TGTGCCAGCAGCTTGGGGATTTCAGATACGCAGTATTTT
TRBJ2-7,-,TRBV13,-,CASSFWGLSEQYF,TGTGCCAGCAGCTTTTGGGGGCTGAGCGAGCAGTACTTC
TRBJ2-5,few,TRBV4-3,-,CASSQDSGETQYF,TGCGCCAGCAGCCAAGATTCGGGAGAGACCCAGTACTTC
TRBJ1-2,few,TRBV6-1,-,CASSEAPGPGYGYTF,TGTGCCAGCAGTGAAGCGCCCGGGCCGGGCTATGGCTACACCTTC
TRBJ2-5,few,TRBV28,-,CASSPDFRFSSRRETQYF,TGTGCCAGCAGTCCGGACTTTAGGTTTTCCTCAAGACGAGAGACCCAGTACTTC
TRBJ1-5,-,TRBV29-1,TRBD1,CSVVWGQGPYSNQPQHF,TGCAGCGTTGTTTGGGGACAGGGACCATATAGCAATCAGCCCCAGCATTTT
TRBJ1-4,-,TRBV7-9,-,CASSKGGGTNEKLFF,TGTGCCAGCAGCAAGGGTGGAGGCACTAATGAAAAACTGTTTTTT
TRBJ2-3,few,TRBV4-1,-,CASSQGWSSSVLDTQYF,TGCGCCAGCAGCCAAGGTTGGTCGAGCTCTGTCCTAGATACGCAGTATTTT
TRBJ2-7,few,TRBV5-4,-,CASSQGVLRGEQYF,TGTGCCAGCAGCCAAGGAGTCCTTAGGGGCGAGCAGTACTTC
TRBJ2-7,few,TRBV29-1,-,CSVSGQGSGAHNAQSEQYF,TGCAGCGTTAGTGGACAGGGTAGCGGGGCGCATAACGCACAGAGCGAGCAGTACTTC
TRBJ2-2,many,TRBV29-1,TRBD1,CSVAGTVNTGELFF,TGCAGCGTCGCCGGGACAGTAAACACCGGGGAGCTGTTTTTT
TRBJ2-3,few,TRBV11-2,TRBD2,CASFDLAGSTDTQYF,TGTGCCAGCTTCGACTTAGCGGGGAGCACAGATACGCAGTATTTT
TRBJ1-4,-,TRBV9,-,CASSAGTRGEKLFF,TGTGCCAGCAGCGCCGGGACACGGGGCGAAAAACTGTTTTTT
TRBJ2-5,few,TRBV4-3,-,CASSHSGTAEETQYF,TGCGCCAGCAGCCACTCTGGGACGGCCGAAGAGACCCAGTACTTC
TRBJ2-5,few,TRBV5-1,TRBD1,CASSLYPTGQETQYF,TGCGCCAGCAGCTTGTACCCGACAGGGCAAGAGACCCAGTACTTC
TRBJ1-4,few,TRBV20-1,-,CSAGIEKLFF,TGCAGTGCCGGGATCGAAAAACTGTTTTTT
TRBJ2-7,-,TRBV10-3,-,CAISTSWEQYF,TGTGCCATCAGCACTAGCTGGGAGCAGTACTTC
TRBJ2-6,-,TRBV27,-,CASSSATPSGANVLTF,TGTGCCAGCAGTTCCGCGACACCCTCTGGGGCCAACGTCCTGACTTTC
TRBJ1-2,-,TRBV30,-,CAWRAETNYGYTF,TGTGCCTGGAGGGCAGAGACTAACTATGGCTACACCTTC
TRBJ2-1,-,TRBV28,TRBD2,CASRGTSEHNEQFF,TGTGCCAGCAGGGGGACTAGCGAGCACAATGAGCAGTTCTTC
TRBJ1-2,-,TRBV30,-,CAWVAGQSYGYTF,TGTGCCTGGGTAGCCGGCCAGTCCTATGGCTACACCTTC
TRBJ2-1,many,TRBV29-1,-,CSGTLSSSYNEQFF,TGCAGCGGGACCCTAAGTAGCTCCTACAATGAGCAGTTCTTC
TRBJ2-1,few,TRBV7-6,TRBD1,CASSFRQGSYNEQFF,TGTGCCAGCAGCTTCCGACAGGGTTCCTACAATGAGCAGTTCTTC
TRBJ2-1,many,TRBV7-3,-,CASSEAGTHAFF,TGTGCCAGCAGCGAAGCCGGGACCCACGCGTTCTTC
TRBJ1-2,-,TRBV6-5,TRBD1,CASSEAGGHGYTF,TGTGCCAGCAGTGAAGCAGGGGGCCATGGCTACACCTTC
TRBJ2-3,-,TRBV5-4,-,CASSSQGGDYSDTQYF,TGTGCCAGCAGTTCACAGGGAGGGGATTACTCAGATACGCAGTATTTT
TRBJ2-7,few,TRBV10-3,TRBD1,CAISGQGARYEQYF,TGTGCCATCAGTGGGCAGGGGGCTCGGTACGAGCAGTACTTC
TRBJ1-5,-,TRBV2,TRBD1,CASSEAQGAWGQPQHF,TGTGCCAGCAGTGAAGCCCAGGGGGCTTGGGGTCAGCCCCAGCATTTT
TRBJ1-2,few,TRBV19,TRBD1,CASSELTGRNYGYTF,TGTGCCAGTAGCGAACTGACAGGGAGGAACTATGGCTACACCTTC
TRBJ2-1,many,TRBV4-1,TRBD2,CASSQEGGLAGYNEQFF,TGCGCCAGCAGCCAAGAAGGAGGTCTAGCGGGGTACAATGAGCAGTTCTTC
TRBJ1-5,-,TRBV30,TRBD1,CAWRQGASNQPQHF,TGTGCCTGGAGACAGGGGGCAAGCAATCAGCCCCAGCATTTT
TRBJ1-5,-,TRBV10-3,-,CAIGQDKDQPQHF,TGTGCCATAGGGCAGGATAAGGATCAGCCCCAGCATTTT
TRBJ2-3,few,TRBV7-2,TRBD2,CASSFRGGRVDTQYF,TGTGCCAGCAGCTTTAGAGGCGGGAGGGTTGATACGCAGTATTTT